Following are 17 T cell receptor beta chains from one sample sequenced in a study of CD8 T cells in ankylosing spondylitis. General study results and limits: One TCR beta motif, made up of under ten highly homologous variants, appeared characteristic of ankylosing spondylitis blood.

These receptors have no known antigen. TCRdb fed the 5' RACE reads into MiXCR, producing one record per CDR3 protein. Of around 430,000 distinct CDR3 sequences listed, roughly 17% are singletons. Sequenced sample: blood, either unsorted or a sorted T cell fraction (not recorded which). The source of these receptors is a male donor with ankylosing spondylitis.

The chain carries TRBV28 and TRBJ1-2; D call uncertain. Trimming took off 2 bases at V and 8 bases at J, with 12 bases between the two ends. Germline lookup yields CDR1 MDHEN and CDR2 SYDVKM. The CDR3 is 13 residues long. For the CDR3, the DNA is TGTGCCAGCAGTTTAGGAGGCGGAGGGGGCTACACCTTC. Its protein product is CASSLGGGGGYTF.

The genes are TRBV5-1 and TRBJ2-1; TRBD2 aligns across 14 bases. This CDR3 has 15 amino acids. V was clipped by 1 base and J by 10 bases; unmatched bases: 4. The germline gives CDR1 SGHRS, CDR2 YFSETQ. As DNA, the CDR3 is TGCGCCAGCAGCTTGCCGGGACTAGCGGGGGAGGAGCAGTTCTTC. Its translation is CASSLPGLAGEEQFF.

The V and J genes are TRBV29-1 and TRBJ2-3; a possible D gene is TRBD2 (6 bases). Germline V CDR1 and CDR2: SQVTM, ANQGSEA. V lost 4 bases and J lost 2, with 7 bases in between. This CDR3 has 12 residues. CDR3 nucleotide sequence: TGCAGCGTTGGGGGGGACACAGATACGCAGTATTTT. Its protein is CSVGGDTDTQYF.

V and J are TRBV7-9 and TRBJ1-1; D gene ambiguous. Germline V gives CDR1 SEHNR, CDR2 FQNEAQ (reference sequence). The CDR3 sequence is 13 residues long. Trimming removed 8 bases at V and 2 bases at J, with 12 bases between. The CDR3 here is CASVRDLNTEAFF. For the CDR3, the DNA is TGTGCCAGCGTCCGGGATCTCAACACTGAAGCTTTCTTT.

The rearrangement links TRBV20-1 to TRBJ2-1; the D gene is possibly TRBD2 (6 bases). Between the trimmed V and J ends, which lost 5 bases and 6 bases, there was a span of 14 bases. The length of the CDR3 is 13 residues. Germline V gene sequence: CDR1 DFQATT, CDR2 SNEGSKA (reference sequence). The CDR3 DNA reads as TGCAGTGCTCCCCCTTTTAGCGGCAATGAGCAGTTCTTC. Its translation is CSAPPFSGNEQFF.

The chain recombines TRBV29-1 with TRBJ2-3, with 9 nucleotides matching TRBD2. The CDR3 contains 16 residues. The V gene end was trimmed by 0 bases and the J gene end by 7 bases; junction bases not matched to a gene: 11. CDR1 SQVTM and CDR2 ANQGSEA come from the germline V gene. In DNA, the CDR3 is TGCAGCGTTGAAGATAAAGCTAGCGGGATAAGAAATACGCAGTATTTT. This encodes CSVEDKASGIRNTQYF.

This chain connects TRBV28 to TRBJ1-5, with 9 bases identical to TRBD1. CDR3 length equals 15 residues. Germline V gene sequence: CDR1 MDHEN, CDR2 SYDVKM. J gave up 6 bases and V 5 bases, and 8 bases lay outside the gene matches. The CDR3 sequence: CASSPGQGIGQPQHF. CDR3 bases: TGTGCCAGCAGTCCTGGACAGGGGATCGGTCAGCCCCAGCATTTT.

This clonotype was counted a few times. The rearrangement uses TRBV7-9 and TRBJ1-3; no reliable D call. The CDR3 has 14 amino acids. Trimming left V 1 base short and J 4 bases short, with 8 bases between. Germline lookup yields CDR1 SEHNR and CDR2 FQNEAQ (reference sequence). CDR3 amino acids: CASSLVGVGNTIYF. The DNA of the CDR3 is TGTGCCAGCAGCTTAGTCGGGGTCGGAAACACCATATATTTT. The variable domain in full, with the rest retrieved from reference TRBV7-9 and TRBJ1-3, is DTGVSQNPRHKITKRGQNVTFRCDPISEHNRLYWYRQTLGQGPEFLTYFQNEAQLEKSRLLSDRFSAERPKGSFSTLEIQRTEQGDSAMYLCASSLVGVGNTIYFGEGSWLTVV.

The chain uses TRBV3-1 and TRBJ1-5, with TRBD1 matching 9 bases. Germline V lookup: CDR1 LGHDT, CDR2 YNNKEL (reference sequence). The CDR3 is 15 amino acids. V was clipped by 5 bases and J by 7 bases; unmatched bases: 9. As DNA, the CDR3 is TGTGCCAGCAGCTCCGGGACAGGGTCCCGGCAGCCCCAGCATTTT. Translation: CASSSGTGSRQPQHF.

CDR3 nucleotide sequence: TGTGCCAGCAGTTTATGGCGCGGGAGGGTAAATGAGCAGTTCTTC. This codes for CASSLWRGRVNEQFF. The V call is TRBV28, the J call TRBJ2-1, with TRBD2 matching 9 bases. The trim removed 0 bases at V and 7 bases at J, leaving 4 bases unmatched. From germline, CDR1 is MDHEN and CDR2 SYDVKM. The CDR3 has 15 amino acids.

This chain links TRBV7-2 with TRBJ2-7; D unresolved. Trimming cost V 7 bases and J 2 bases, with 21 bases left between them. Germline values: CDR1 SGHTA, CDR2 FQGNSA. The CDR3 totals 16 residues. The CDR3 coding sequence is TGTGCCAGCACCCCTACTTGGATACGCGGAACCTACGAGCAGTACTTC. It encodes CASTPTWIRGTYEQYF.

At least ten counts were recorded for this clonotype. The gene calls are TRBV5-1 and TRBJ1-1; D might be TRBD1 (5 bases). Looked up from germline, CDR1 is SGHRS and CDR2 is YFSETQ. The CDR3 is made up of 12 amino acids. The V end lost 3 bases, the J end lost 11 bases, and 14 bases lay between the germline ends. The chain's CDR3 is CASSSRGGEAFF. In DNA form, the CDR3 reads TGCGCCAGCAGCTCCCGTGGGGGGGAGGCTTTCTTT.

This sequence joins TRBV4-1 and TRBJ2-7; the match to TRBD1 covers 7 bases. The CDR3 runs to 15 residues. The V gene's germline CDR1 is MGHRA and CDR2 YSYEKL. Germline trimming cut 3 bases from V and 6 bases from J; bases unmatched to any gene: 11. The CDR3 sequence: CASSHSDRDVGEQYF. The CDR3 nucleotides read TGCGCCAGCAGCCATAGCGACAGGGACGTGGGCGAGCAGTACTTC.

The genes are TRBV12-3 or TRBV12-4 and TRBJ1-2; D is uncertain. V was shortened by 8 bases and J by 10 bases, with 17 bases between the two germline ends. The CDR3 totals 12 residues. The CDR3 region is CASSPGGNPYTF. CDR3 nucleotides: TGTGCCAGCTCCCCGGGAGGAAATCCCTACACCTTC.

Turning to this clonotype: One end of the junction does not line up with germline, which may come from a read error. The J gene is TRBJ2-3, the V gene TRBV5-6, with 8 bases that match TRBD1. Germline CDR1 and CDR2: SGHDT and YYEEEE. The CDR3 runs to 15 residues. DNA for the CDR3: TGTGCCAGCAGCGTGACAGGGGACCAGACAGTTACGCAGTATTTT. Translated, it gives CASSVTGDQTVTQYF.

This clonotype was detected a few times. This chain uses TRBV20-1 with TRBJ2-7; weak D call: TRBD2 (5 bases). Looked up from germline, CDR1 is DFQATT and CDR2 is SNEGSKA (reference sequence). V lost 3 bases and J lost 3, with 12 bases in between. This CDR3 has 13 amino acids. CDR3 loop: CSARSGAIYEQYF. CDR3 in DNA: TGCAGTGCTAGGAGCGGTGCTATCTACGAGCAGTACTTC.

This clonotype was seen a handful of times. This chain joins TRBV20-1 and TRBJ2-2; 14 nucleotides match TRBD2. V gave up 3 bases and J gave up 9 bases; unmatched junction bases: 6. Looked up from germline, CDR1 is DFQATT and CDR2 is SNEGSKA (reference sequence). This CDR3 comprises 15 residues. This CDR3 is CSARGTSGRERELFF. The CDR3 coding sequence is TGCAGTGCTAGGGGGACTAGCGGGAGAGAGAGGGAGCTGTTTTTT.